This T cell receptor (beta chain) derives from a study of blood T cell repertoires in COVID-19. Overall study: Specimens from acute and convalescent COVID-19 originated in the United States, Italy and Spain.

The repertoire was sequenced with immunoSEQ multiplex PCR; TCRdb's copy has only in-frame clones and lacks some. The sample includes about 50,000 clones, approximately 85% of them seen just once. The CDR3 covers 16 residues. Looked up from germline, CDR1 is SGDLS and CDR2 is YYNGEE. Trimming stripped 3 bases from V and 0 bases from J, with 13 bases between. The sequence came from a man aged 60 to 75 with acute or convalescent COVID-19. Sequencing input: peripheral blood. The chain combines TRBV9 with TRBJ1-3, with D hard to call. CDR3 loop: CASSAQAPSSGNTIYF. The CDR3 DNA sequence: TGTGCCAGCAGCGCCCAGGCCCCGTCCTCTGGAAACACCATATATTTT.